A few counts support the clone carrying this T cell receptor beta chain. The ends were cut back, 4 bases at V and 1 base at J, with 7 bases in the middle. CDR3 length: 13 residues. CDR1 is SEHNR, CDR2 FQNEAQ, per germline (reference sequence). This entry is derived from a study of CD8 T cells in Susac syndrome. TCR beta sequencing covered blood CD8+ and CD4+ T cells. Healthy donors were controls matched for age and sex. TEMRA cells underwent FACS enrichment and CD8+ and CD4+ T cells underwent negative isolation. Roughly 0.45 to 1 ug RNA was reverse transcribed with random hexamers. The TCR beta CDR3 was amplified by immunoSEQ multiplex PCR across 54 Vbeta, 13 Jbeta. Each CDR3 protein gets one entry after TCRdb re-called the immunoSEQ multiplex PCR reads with MiXCR. The profile shows approximately 70,000 distinct CDR3 sequences, approximately 95% of them singletons.

The chain has TRBV7-9 and TRBJ1-1, with D unclear. Sequences were obtained from CD8+ T cells from PBMCs. This clonotype was obtained from a human donor in good health. The CDR3 DNA sequence: TGTGCCAGCAGCTGGACGGCGAACACTGAAGCTTTCTTT. Translated: CASSWTANTEAFF. Full variable domain (outside the CDR3, taken from reference TRBV7-9 and TRBJ1-1): DTGVSQNPRHKITKRGQNVTFRCDPISEHNRLYWYRQTLGQGPEFLTYFQNEAQLEKSRLLSDRFSAERPKGSFSTLEIQRTEQGDSAMYLCASSWTANTEAFFGQGTRLTVV.